The clone carrying this TCR beta chain was seen only once. Its specificity is unknown. One base away lies a much larger clone, so this may be a sequencing read error. The CDR3 regions of TCR beta were amplified from RNA transcripts. The study used the HTBI primer set for a first-round RT-PCR of the TCR CDR3. Each CDR3 protein is one row after TCRdb ran MiXCR on the multiplex PCR reads. Among hundreds of thousands of distinct CDR3 sequences listed, approximately 36% were seen once. Fresh 10 ml peripheral blood yielded PBMCs. This sample is part of a study of T cells in Graves' hyperthyroidism and ophthalmopathy. Points from the study as a whole: Researchers report that a 13 V-J model separated ophthalmopathy from stable hyperthyroidism.

The CDR3 runs to 14 residues. Germline V CDR1 and CDR2: ENHRY, SYGVKD. V gave up 5 bases and J gave up 6 bases; unmatched junction bases: 4. This chain links TRBV10-3 with TRBJ2-2; TRBD1 matches at 9 bases. The sequence was collected from a middle-aged woman with Graves' hyperthyroidism. Specimen: blood. The CDR3 loop is CAISSRQGAGELFF. The CDR3 bases are TGTGCCATCAGTTCGAGACAGGGGGCCGGGGAGCTGTTTTTT.